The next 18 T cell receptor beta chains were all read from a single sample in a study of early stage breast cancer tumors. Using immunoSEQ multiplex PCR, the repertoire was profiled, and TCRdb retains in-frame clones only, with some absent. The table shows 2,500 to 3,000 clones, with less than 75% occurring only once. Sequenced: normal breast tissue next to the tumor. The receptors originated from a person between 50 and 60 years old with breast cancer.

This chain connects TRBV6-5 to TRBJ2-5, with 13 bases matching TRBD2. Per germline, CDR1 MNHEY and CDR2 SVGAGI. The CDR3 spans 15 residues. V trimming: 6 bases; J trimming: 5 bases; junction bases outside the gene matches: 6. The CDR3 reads CASRQLAGGEETQYF. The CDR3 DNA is TGTGCCAGCAGACAACTAGCGGGGGGGGAGGAGACCCAGTACTTC.

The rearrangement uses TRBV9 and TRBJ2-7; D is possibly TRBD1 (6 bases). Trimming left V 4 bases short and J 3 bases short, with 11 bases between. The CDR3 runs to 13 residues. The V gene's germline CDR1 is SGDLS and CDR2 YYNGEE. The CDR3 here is CASSLEDSYEQYF. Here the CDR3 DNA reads TGTGCCAGCAGCCTCGAGGACAGCTACGAGCAGTACTTC.

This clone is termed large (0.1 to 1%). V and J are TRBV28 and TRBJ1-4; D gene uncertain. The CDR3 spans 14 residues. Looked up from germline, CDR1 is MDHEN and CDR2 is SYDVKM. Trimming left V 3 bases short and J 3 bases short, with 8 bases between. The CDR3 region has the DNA TGTGCCAGCAGTTTCCGAGCGCCTAATGAAAAACTGTTTTTT. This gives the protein CASSFRAPNEKLFF.

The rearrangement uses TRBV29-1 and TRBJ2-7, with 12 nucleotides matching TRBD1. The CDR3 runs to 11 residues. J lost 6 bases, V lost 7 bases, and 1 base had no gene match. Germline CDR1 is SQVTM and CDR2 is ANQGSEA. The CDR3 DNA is TGCAGCGCGGGACAGGGGGCCGAGCAGTACTTC. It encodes CSAGQGAEQYF.

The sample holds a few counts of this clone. The CDR3 protein is CASREGTRTAETQYF. The CDR3 DNA is TGTGCCAGCAGGGAAGGGACTAGAACGGCCGAAACGCAGTATTTT. The chain employs TRBV7-6 and TRBJ2-3; 8 nucleotides align to TRBD2. V lost 6 bases and J lost 9; bases outside the gene matches: 14. This CDR3 is built from 15 residues. Germline-derived CDR1 and CDR2 are SGHVS and FNYEAQ.

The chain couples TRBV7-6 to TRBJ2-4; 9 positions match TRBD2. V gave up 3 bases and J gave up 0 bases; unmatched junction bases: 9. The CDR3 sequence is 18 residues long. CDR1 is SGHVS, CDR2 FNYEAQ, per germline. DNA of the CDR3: TGTGCCAGCAGCTTGGAAAGAGGCGGGGGGGGAGCCAAAAACATTCAGTACTTC. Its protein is CASSLERGGGGAKNIQYF.

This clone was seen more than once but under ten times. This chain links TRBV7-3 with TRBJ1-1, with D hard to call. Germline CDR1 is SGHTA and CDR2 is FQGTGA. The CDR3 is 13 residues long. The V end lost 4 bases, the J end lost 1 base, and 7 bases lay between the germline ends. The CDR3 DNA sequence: TGTGCCAGCAGCTGGACGACGAACACTGAAGCTTTCTTT. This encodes CASSWTTNTEAFF.

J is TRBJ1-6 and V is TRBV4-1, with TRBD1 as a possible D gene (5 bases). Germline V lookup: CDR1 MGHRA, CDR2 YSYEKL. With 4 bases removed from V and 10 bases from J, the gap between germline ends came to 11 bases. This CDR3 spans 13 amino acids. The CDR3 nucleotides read TGCGCCAGCAGCCCTGTGACAGAGTCACCCCTCCACTTT. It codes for CASSPVTESPLHF.

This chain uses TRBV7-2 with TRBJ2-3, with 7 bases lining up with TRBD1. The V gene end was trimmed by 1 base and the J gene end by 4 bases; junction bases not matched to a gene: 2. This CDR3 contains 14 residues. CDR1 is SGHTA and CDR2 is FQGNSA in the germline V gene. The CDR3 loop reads CASSLDQGADTQYF. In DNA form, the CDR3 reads TGTGCCAGCAGCTTAGATCAGGGGGCAGATACGCAGTATTTT. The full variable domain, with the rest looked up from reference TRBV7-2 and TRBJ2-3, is GAGVSQSPSNKVTEKGKDVELRCDPISGHTALYWYRQSLGQGLEFLIYFQGNSAPDKSGLPSDRFSAERTGGSVSTLTIQRTQQEDSAVYLCASSLDQGADTQYFGPGTRLTVL.

The CDR3 nucleotides are TGTGCCAGCAGCTTGGAACACACAGATACGCAGTATTTT. It encodes CASSLEHTDTQYF. J is TRBJ2-3 and V is TRBV7-3, with no clear D. CDR1 and CDR2 (germline): SGHTA, FQGTGA. CDR3 length: 13 residues. V was trimmed by 3 bases and J by 2 bases, leaving 6 bases between them.

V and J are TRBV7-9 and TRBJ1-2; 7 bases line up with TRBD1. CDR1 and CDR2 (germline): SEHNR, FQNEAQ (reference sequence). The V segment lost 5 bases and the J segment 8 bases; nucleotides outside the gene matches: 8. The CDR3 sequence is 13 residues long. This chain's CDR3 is CASSQGQMEGYTF. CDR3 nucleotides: TGTGCCAGCAGCCAGGGACAGATGGAAGGCTACACCTTC.

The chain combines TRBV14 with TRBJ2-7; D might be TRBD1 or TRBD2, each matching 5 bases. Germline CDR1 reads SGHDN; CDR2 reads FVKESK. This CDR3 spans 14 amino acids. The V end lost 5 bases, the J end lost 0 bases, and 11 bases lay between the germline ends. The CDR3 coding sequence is TGTGCCAGCAGCTTTGGGGGTAGCTCCTACGAGCAGTACTTC. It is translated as CASSFGGSSYEQYF.

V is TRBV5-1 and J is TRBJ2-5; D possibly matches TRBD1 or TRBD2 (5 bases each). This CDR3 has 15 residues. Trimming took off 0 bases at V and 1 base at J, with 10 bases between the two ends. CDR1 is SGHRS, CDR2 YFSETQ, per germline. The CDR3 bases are TGCGCCAGCAGCTTGGACGGGACCACCCAAGAGACCCAGTACTTC. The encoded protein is CASSLDGTTQETQYF.

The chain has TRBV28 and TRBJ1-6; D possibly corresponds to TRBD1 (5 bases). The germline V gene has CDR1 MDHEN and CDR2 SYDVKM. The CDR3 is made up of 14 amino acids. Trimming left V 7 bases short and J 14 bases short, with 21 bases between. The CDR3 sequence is CASTSLRGATTLHF. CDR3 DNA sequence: TGTGCCAGCACCTCCCTGAGGGGAGCGACAACCCTCCACTTT.

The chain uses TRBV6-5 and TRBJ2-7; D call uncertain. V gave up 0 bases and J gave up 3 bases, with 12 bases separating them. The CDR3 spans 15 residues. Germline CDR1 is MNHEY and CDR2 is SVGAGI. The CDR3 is CASSYSPVPGYEQYF. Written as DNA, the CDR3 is TGTGCCAGCAGTTACTCGCCAGTCCCGGGCTACGAGCAGTACTTC.

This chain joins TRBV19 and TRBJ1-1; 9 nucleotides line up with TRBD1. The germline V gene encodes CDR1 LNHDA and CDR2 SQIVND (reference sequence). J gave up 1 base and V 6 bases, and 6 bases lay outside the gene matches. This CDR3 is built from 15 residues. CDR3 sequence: CASRTQGAENTEAFF. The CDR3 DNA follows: TGTGCCAGTAGGACACAGGGGGCCGAGAACACTGAAGCTTTCTTT.

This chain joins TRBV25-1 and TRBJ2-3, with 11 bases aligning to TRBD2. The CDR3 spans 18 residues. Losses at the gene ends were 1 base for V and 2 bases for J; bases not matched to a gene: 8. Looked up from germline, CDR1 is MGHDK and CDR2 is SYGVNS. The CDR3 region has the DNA TGTGCCAGCAGTGAATCCCCTATTAGCGGGGGGGTCACAGATACGCAGTATTTT. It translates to CASSESPISGGVTDTQYF.

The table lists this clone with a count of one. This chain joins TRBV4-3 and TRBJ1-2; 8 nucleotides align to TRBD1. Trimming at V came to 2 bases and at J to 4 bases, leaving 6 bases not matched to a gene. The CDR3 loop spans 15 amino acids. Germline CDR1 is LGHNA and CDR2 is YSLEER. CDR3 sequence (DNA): TGCGCCAGCAGCCAATACACCGGGACAGGCTATGGCTACACCTTC. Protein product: CASSQYTGTGYGYTF.